This TCR beta chain was documented in a study of CD8+CD57+ T cells in acquired aplastic anemia. TCR beta VDJ combinations and CDR3 sequences were profiled from genomic DNA. Each CDR3 protein is one row after TCRdb ran MiXCR on the reads. Found here are about 160,000 distinct CDR3 sequences, around half of them singletons; the top ten hold approximately 3%. In patients chosen for sequencing, flow cytometry had shown CD8+CD57+ cell expansion. CDR3 length: 14 residues. The V end lost 6 bases, the J end lost 0 bases, and 9 bases lay between the germline ends. CDR1 and CDR2 (germline): MNHNS, SASEGT. Study conclusions and caveats: Twenty-nine shared CD8+ CDR3s appeared highly expressed within patients' immunodominant clones.

A note on this clonotype: The antigen remains unidentified.

The receptor's source is a human donor with aplastic anemia. The chain is built from TRBV6-1 and TRBJ1-5; D remains ambiguous. Sequencing used sorted CD4+, CD8+, or CD8+CD57+ T cells (not recorded which) from PBMCs. The CDR3 reads CASRPGLSNQPQHF. In DNA form, the CDR3 reads TGTGCCAGCAGGCCAGGCCTTAGCAATCAGCCCCAGCATTTT.